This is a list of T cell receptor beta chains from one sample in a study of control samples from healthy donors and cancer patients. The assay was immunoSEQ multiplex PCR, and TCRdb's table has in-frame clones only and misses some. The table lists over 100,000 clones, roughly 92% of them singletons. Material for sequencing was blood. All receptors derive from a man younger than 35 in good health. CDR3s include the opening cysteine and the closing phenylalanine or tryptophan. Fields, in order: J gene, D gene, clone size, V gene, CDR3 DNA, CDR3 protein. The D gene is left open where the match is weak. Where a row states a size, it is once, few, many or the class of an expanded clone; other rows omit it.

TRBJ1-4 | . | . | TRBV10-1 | TGCGCCAGCAGCGACTTGGTCGGAGGGCATGAAAAACTGTTTTTT | CASSDLVGGHEKLFF
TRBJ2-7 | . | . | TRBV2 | TGTGCCAGCAGGGCAACAGGTTACGAGCAGTACTTC | CASRATGYEQYF
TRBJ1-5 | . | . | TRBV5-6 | TGTGCCAGCAGCCCCGACGCACAGGGAAGGCATCAGCCCCAGCATTTT | CASSPDAQGRHQPQHF
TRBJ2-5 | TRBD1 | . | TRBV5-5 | TGTGCCAGCAGCCCGGCCGGGACAGCCCAAAAAGAGACCCAGTACTTC | CASSPAGTAQKETQYF
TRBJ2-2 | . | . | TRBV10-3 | TGTGCCATCAGGAACACCGGGGAGCTGTTTTTT | CAIRNTGELFF
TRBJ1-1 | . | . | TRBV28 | TGTGCCAGCAGTGGGCTGAACACTGAAGCTTTCTTT | CASSGLNTEAFF
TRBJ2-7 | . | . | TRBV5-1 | TGCGCCAGCAGCGCTCAAGGAGGGTTTCTCGGCGAGCAGTACTTC | CASSAQGGFLGEQYF
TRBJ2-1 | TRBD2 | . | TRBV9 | TGTGCCAGCAGCCCAACTCCTGTAGCGGGGGGCCACAATGAGCAGTTCTTC | CASSPTPVAGGHNEQFF
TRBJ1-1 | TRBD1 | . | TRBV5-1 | TGCGCCAGCAGAGACAGGGGTGGGGTGAACACTGAAGCTTTCTTT | CASRDRGGVNTEAFF
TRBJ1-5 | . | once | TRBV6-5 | TGTGCCAGCAGCAATGCTATAAGCAATCAGCCCCAGCATTTT | CASSNAISNQPQHF
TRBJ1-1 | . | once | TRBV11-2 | TGTGCCAGCAGCTTAGGGGTAGGCCAGGGTGACACTGAAGCTTTCTTT | CASSLGVGQGDTEAFF
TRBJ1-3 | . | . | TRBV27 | TGTGCCAGCAGTTCCCGGGCACTTTCTGGAAACACCATATATTTT | CASSSRALSGNTIYF
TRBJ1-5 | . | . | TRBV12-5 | TGTGCTAGTGGTTTAGGGGACGCGAGTCAGCCCCAGCATTTT | CASGLGDASQPQHF
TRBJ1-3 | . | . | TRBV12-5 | TGTGCTAGTGGTTTTGACAGGAAGCAAGAAAACACCATATATTTT | CASGFDRKQENTIYF
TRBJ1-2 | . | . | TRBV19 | TGTGCCAGTAGGGCGGGCGACGCGGGGCTCTATGGCTACACCTTC | CASRAGDAGLYGYTF
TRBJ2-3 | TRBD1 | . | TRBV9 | TGTGCCAGCAGCGTAGAGGGGACAGGGCATGGCACAGATACGCAGTATTTT | CASSVEGTGHGTDTQYF
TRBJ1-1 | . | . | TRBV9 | TGTGCCAGCAGTAACACAGGCCGGCAAGCTTTCTTT | CASSNTGRQAFF
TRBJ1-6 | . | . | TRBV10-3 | TGTGCCCTAAGGAGCTCCTATAATTCACCCCTCCACTTT | CALRSSYNSPLHF
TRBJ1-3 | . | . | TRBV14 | TGTGCCAGCAGCCAACCGCAGCATGGAAACACCATATATTTT | CASSQPQHGNTIYF
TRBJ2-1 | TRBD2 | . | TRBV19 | TGTGCCAGTAGGGTAGCGGGGGGTTACAATGAGCAGTTCTTC | CASRVAGGYNEQFF